This T cell receptor (beta chain) was found in a study of blood T cell repertoires in COVID-19. As for the study in general: COVID-19 samples, acute and convalescent, were from the United States, Italy and Spain. The cDNA or gDNA used as material had been derived from T cells, B-cell-depleted T cells, or PBMCs.

Original analysis: Estimation of nucleated cell counts relied on the amplification of reference gene primers. Generated by immunoSEQ multiplex PCR, the TCRdb table keeps only in-frame clones and is missing some. V and J calls and clone size are as listed in that table; D and trimming were resolved from the DNA. The sample comprises some 220,000 clones, 80% of which are singletons, and around 7.7% rests with the top ten. The V gene's germline CDR1 is ENHRY and CDR2 SYGVKD. The ends lost 0 bases at V and 6 bases at J; junction bases unmatched: 8. The CDR3 extends over 16 amino acids. This receptor was identified in a woman aged 70-85 years with acute or convalescent COVID-19. This chain links TRBV10-3 with TRBJ2-1; 7 nucleotides match TRBD1. Sequencing was done on a sample of peripheral blood. Here the CDR3 DNA reads TGTGCCATCAGTGAGTCATTGGGGGCAGGGGGCAATGAGCAGTTCTTC. Amino acids: CAISESLGAGGNEQFF.